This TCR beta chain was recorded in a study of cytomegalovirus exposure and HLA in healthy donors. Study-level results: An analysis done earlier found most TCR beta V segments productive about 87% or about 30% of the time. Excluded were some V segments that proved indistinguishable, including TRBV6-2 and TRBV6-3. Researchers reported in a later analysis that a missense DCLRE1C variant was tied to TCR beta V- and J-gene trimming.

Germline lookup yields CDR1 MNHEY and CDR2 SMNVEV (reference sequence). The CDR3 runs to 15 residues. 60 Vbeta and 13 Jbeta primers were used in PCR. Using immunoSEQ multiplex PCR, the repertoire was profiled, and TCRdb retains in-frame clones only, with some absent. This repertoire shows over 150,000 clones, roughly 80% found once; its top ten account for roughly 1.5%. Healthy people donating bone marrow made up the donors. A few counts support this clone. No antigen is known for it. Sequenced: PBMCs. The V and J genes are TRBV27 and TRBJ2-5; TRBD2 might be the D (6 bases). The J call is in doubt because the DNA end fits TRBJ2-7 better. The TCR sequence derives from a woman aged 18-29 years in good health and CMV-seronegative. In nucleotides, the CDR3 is TGTGCCAGCAGTTCCGTTGGGGCGGGAACCTACGAGCAGTACTTC. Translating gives CASSSVGAGTYEQYF.